The present entry profiles one T cell receptor beta chain with its context. Its antigen is unidentified. PCR amplification relied on 60 Vbeta primers (plus 13 Jbeta primers). Sequenced by immunoSEQ multiplex PCR; TCRdb stores in-frame clones only, minus some. Here the sample spans nearly 200,000 clones, 70% to 80% being singletons. Each donor was nominally healthy when sampled (though unrecorded immune exposures were likely). This sample stems from a study of cytomegalovirus exposure and HLA in healthy donors. Regarding the study as a whole: Later analysis revealed greater clonal expansion in HLA-associated TCR beta chains than in equally common others. Most TCR beta V segments were productive about 87% or about 30% of the time in an earlier analysis. Accurate HLA-A and HLA-B prediction from TCR beta sequences was reported for most subjects.

The germline V gene has CDR1 MNHEY and CDR2 SVGAGI. The CDR3 extends over 16 amino acids. The V segment lost 0 bases and the J segment 7 bases; nucleotides outside the gene matches: 3. Sequenced: PBMCs. The rearrangement links TRBV6-5 to TRBJ2-2; 12 bases are a match to TRBD2. The TCR sequence derives from a male donor in good health and CMV-seropositive. CDR3 protein: CASSYSRTSGVGELFF. CDR3 DNA sequence: TGTGCCAGCAGTTACTCTAGGACTAGCGGGGTCGGGGAGCTGTTTTTT.